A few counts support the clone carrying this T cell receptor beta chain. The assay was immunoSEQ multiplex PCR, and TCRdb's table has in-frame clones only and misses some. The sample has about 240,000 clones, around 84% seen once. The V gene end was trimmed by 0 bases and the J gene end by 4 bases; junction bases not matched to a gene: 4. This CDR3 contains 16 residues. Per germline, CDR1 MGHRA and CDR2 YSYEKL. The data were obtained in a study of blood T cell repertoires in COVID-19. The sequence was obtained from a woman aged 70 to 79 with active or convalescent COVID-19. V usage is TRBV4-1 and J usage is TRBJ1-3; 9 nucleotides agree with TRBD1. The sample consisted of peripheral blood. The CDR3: CASSQDWGQGGNTIYF. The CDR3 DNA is TGCGCCAGCAGCCAAGATTGGGGACAGGGAGGAAACACCATATATTTT.